Below are 23 T cell receptor beta chains sequenced from a single sample in a study of PD-L1 blockade in urothelial cancer. Time point specified: pretreatment peripheral blood. Repertoires were generated with immunoSEQ multiplex PCR, while TCRdb's copy carries only in-frame clones and drops some. Of approximately 90,000 clones listed, over 80% were seen once; the top ten hold 2% to 2.5%. Sequencing was performed on PBMCs, taken around atezolizumab (anti-PD-L1) treatment. The receptors shown here come from a man aged 60 to 75 with urothelial cancer.

This sequence joins TRBV14 and TRBJ1-4; no firm D call. Germline-derived CDR1 and CDR2 are SGHDN and FVKESK. This CDR3 spans 13 amino acids. Trimming cost V 5 bases and J 7 bases, with 11 bases left between them. CDR3 sequence reads: CASSRRTVEKLFF. DNA for the CDR3: TGTGCCAGCAGCAGGAGGACGGTTGAAAAACTGTTTTTT.

The rearrangement uses TRBV11-2 and TRBJ1-2; maybe TRBD1 (6 bases). The CDR3 is 13 residues long. With 8 bases removed from V and 6 bases from J, the gap between germline ends came to 16 bases. Germline V gene lookup returns CDR1 SGHAT and CDR2 FQNNGV. Written as DNA, the CDR3 is TGTGCCAGCCCACGGTCTAACAGGGATGGCTACACCTTC. It encodes CASPRSNRDGYTF.

V and J are TRBV6-1 and TRBJ1-4, with 8 bases aligning to TRBD1. J was trimmed by 8 bases and V by 8 bases; bases with no gene match: 10. This CDR3 spans 14 amino acids. Germline CDR1 MNHNS, CDR2 SASEGT. DNA of the CDR3: TGTGCCAGCGGCCTGCAGGGGGCTATGGAAAAACTGTTTTTT. Its protein product is CASGLQGAMEKLFF.

The chain combines TRBV29-1 with TRBJ2-5, with a weak D call TRBD2 (5 bases). V was cut by 7 bases and J by 5 bases, with 26 bases left in between. Per the germline V gene, CDR1 is SQVTM and CDR2 is ANQGSEA. The CDR3 length is 16 residues. The CDR3 DNA is TGCAGCGCCCTAGCCGGACGCCTTCAATCTTGGGAGACCCAGTACTTC. It codes for CSALAGRLQSWETQYF.

The chain carries TRBV6-6 and TRBJ2-1, with 10 bases lining up with TRBD2. The V segment lost 6 bases and the J segment 8 bases; nucleotides outside the gene matches: 13. Germline V CDR1 and CDR2: MNHNY, SVGAGI (reference sequence). This CDR3 has 16 amino acids. The CDR3 DNA is TGTGCCAGCAGCCCAGGCAGGACTAGCGGTTCCGATGAGCAGTTCTTC. This sequence encodes CASSPGRTSGSDEQFF.

The chain combines TRBV28 with TRBJ1-2; D is ambiguous. Germline V lookup: CDR1 MDHEN, CDR2 SYDVKM. Trimming stripped 3 bases from V and 8 bases from J, with 13 bases between. The CDR3 contains 13 residues. CDR3 region: CASSFSYRLGYTF. For the CDR3, the DNA is TGTGCCAGCAGTTTTTCTTACCGACTCGGCTACACCTTC.

The genes are TRBV7-6 and TRBJ1-1; 9 positions match TRBD1. The CDR3 length is 12 residues. The V and J ends lost 4 bases and 12 bases, in that order; junction bases with no gene match: 6. The germline V gene encodes CDR1 SGHVS and CDR2 FNYEAQ. CDR3 bases: TGTGCCAGCAGCTCGGGACAGGGTAGTACTTTCTTT. It codes for CASSSGQGSTFF.

The CDR3 DNA reads TGTGCCAGCAGGCCTAGCGGGAGGGCCACGGATACGCAGTATTTT. Amino acids: CASRPSGRATDTQYF. This sequence joins TRBV5-4 and TRBJ2-3, with 12 bases lining up with TRBD2. J gave up 6 bases and V 5 bases, and 7 bases lay outside the gene matches. The CDR3 is 15 residues long. The germline V gene has CDR1 SGHNT and CDR2 YYREEE (reference sequence).

J is TRBJ1-3 and V is TRBV28; D gene uncertain. The CDR3 covers 17 residues. Trimming took off 0 bases at V and 0 bases at J, with 12 bases between the two ends. The V gene's germline CDR1 is MDHEN and CDR2 SYDVKM. The CDR3 DNA sequence: TGTGCCAGCAGTTTATGGCGGATAGGTGGCTCTGGAAACACCATATATTTT. Encoded protein: CASSLWRIGGSGNTIYF.

This clone was seen more than once but under ten times. The chain is built from TRBV9 and TRBJ2-5; 8 positions agree with TRBD2. The V gene's germline CDR1 is SGDLS and CDR2 YYNGEE. V gave up 4 bases and J gave up 1 base; unmatched junction bases: 15. CDR3 length equals 18 residues. The CDR3 nucleotides are TGTGCCAGCAGCCCGAGGGCGGGGGGCTCGCTAGTCCAAGAGACCCAGTACTTC. Translated, it gives CASSPRAGGSLVQETQYF. Supplemented by reference TRBV9 and TRBJ2-5, the full variable domain reads DSGVTQTPKHLITATGQRVTLRCSPRSGDLSVYWYQQSLDQGLQFLIQYYNGEERAKGNILERFSAQQFPDLHSELNLSSLELGDSALYFCASSPRAGGSLVQETQYFGPGTRLLVL.

The J gene is TRBJ1-2, the V gene TRBV9; possibly TRBD1 for D (5 bases). Germline V gene data show CDR1 as SGDLS and CDR2 as YYNGEE. CDR3 length: 14 amino acids. V lost 0 bases to trimming and J lost 2 bases, with 8 bases between them. The CDR3, as DNA: TGTGCCAGCAGCGTAGCGACAGCCAACTATGGCTACACCTTC. Translating gives CASSVATANYGYTF. The full variable domain, completed using reference TRBV9 and TRBJ1-2, is DSGVTQTPKHLITATGQRVTLRCSPRSGDLSVYWYQQSLDQGLQFLIQYYNGEERAKGNILERFSAQQFPDLHSELNLSSLELGDSALYFCASSVATANYGYTFGSGTRLTVV.

As concerns this clone: This same CDR3 is encoded by further DNA sequences in the sample. The V and J genes are TRBV27 and TRBJ2-7; 10 bases map to TRBD1. The V gene end was trimmed by 4 bases and the J gene end by 3 bases; junction bases not matched to a gene: 6. Germline V CDR1 and CDR2: MNHEY, SMNVEV (reference sequence). The CDR3 consists of 15 residues. The DNA for the CDR3 is TGTGCCAGCAGTTCCCCGGGACAGGGGCGCTACGAGCAGTACTTC. Its translation: CASSSPGQGRYEQYF.

The chain combines TRBV7-2 with TRBJ1-3; D possibly corresponds to TRBD1 (6 bases). Trimming cost V 2 bases and J 3 bases, with 11 bases left between them. The CDR3 runs to 15 residues. The V gene's germline CDR1 is SGHTA and CDR2 FQGNSA. CDR3 residues: CASSLSRGIGNTIYF. CDR3 sequence (DNA): TGTGCCAGCAGCTTAAGCAGGGGCATTGGAAACACCATATATTTT.

The V call is TRBV5-4, the J call TRBJ1-2; 8 nucleotides agree with TRBD1. Per germline, CDR1 SGHNT and CDR2 YYREEE (reference sequence). After removal of 4 bases from V and 5 bases from J, the junction contained 7 bases not matched to a gene. This CDR3 comprises 14 residues. CDR3 in amino acids: CASSRTGGDYGYTF. CDR3 DNA sequence: TGTGCCAGCAGCAGAACAGGGGGGGATTATGGCTACACCTTC. Full variable domain (rest looked up from reference TRBV5-4 and TRBJ1-2): ETGVTQSPTHLIKTRGQQVTLRCSSQSGHNTVSWYQQALGQGPQFIFQYYREEENGRGNFPPRFSGLQFPNYSSELNVNALELDDSALYLCASSRTGGDYGYTFGSGTRLTVV.

This rearrangement joins TRBV30 to TRBJ2-7; possible D gene TRBD1, 6 bases. Germline CDR1 and CDR2: GTSNPN and SVGIG (reference sequence). The CDR3 runs 16 residues. Trimming cost V 0 bases and J 2 bases, with 17 bases left between them. CDR3 sequence (DNA): TGTGCCTGGAGTGTACAAGATTGGGGACATCCCTACGAGCAGTACTTC. Its protein is CAWSVQDWGHPYEQYF.

This chain joins TRBV5-1 and TRBJ1-4; TRBD1 aligns across 7 bases. The CDR3 totals 15 residues. V was clipped by 3 bases and J by 6 bases; unmatched bases: 8. Germline V gene lookup returns CDR1 SGHRS and CDR2 YFSETQ. The CDR3 sequence: CASSSTGKGYEKLFF. The CDR3 DNA sequence: TGCGCCAGCAGCTCGACAGGGAAGGGGTATGAAAAACTGTTTTTT.

The chain combines TRBV19 with TRBJ2-7, with 10 bases matching TRBD1. V lost 1 base to trimming and J lost 2 bases; unmatched junction nucleotides: 2. There are 15 residues in the CDR3. Germline assignment: CDR1 LNHDA and CDR2 SQIVND (reference sequence). The CDR3 sequence: CASSIGGQGAYEQYF. Written as DNA, the CDR3 is TGTGCCAGTAGTATAGGAGGACAGGGGGCCTACGAGCAGTACTTC.

This clone is a singleton in its sample. The chain carries TRBV28 and TRBJ2-4, with D maybe TRBD2 (6 bases). V was pared by 2 bases and J by 7 bases, with 18 bases between. Germline assignment: CDR1 MDHEN and CDR2 SYDVKM. The CDR3 length is 16 residues. The DNA of the CDR3 is TGTGCCAGCAGTTTAACCCTATCCGGGACTGGGAACATTCAGTACTTC. Translated: CASSLTLSGTGNIQYF. Full variable domain (remainder filled in from reference TRBV28 and TRBJ2-4): DVKVTQSSRYLVKRTGEKVFLECVQDMDHENMFWYRQDPGLGLRLIYFSYDVKMKEKGDIPEGYSVSREKKERFSLILESASTNQTSMYLCASSLTLSGTGNIQYFGAGTRLSVL.

This clone was counted between two and nine times. CDR3: CASNPTGASYEQYF. For the CDR3, the DNA is TGTGCCAGCAACCCGACAGGTGCCTCCTACGAGCAGTACTTC. The chain uses TRBV6-1 and TRBJ2-7, with D tentatively TRBD1 (6 bases). V gave up 7 bases and J gave up 0 bases, with 13 bases separating them. The CDR3 is 14 amino acids. Germline V gene sequence: CDR1 MNHNS, CDR2 SASEGT.

V usage is TRBV7-2 and J usage is TRBJ2-7; the match to TRBD2 covers 9 bases. This CDR3 has 15 residues. The trim removed 5 bases at V and 4 bases at J, leaving 9 bases unmatched. The germline CDR1 and CDR2 sequences are SGHTA and FQGNSA. The CDR3 here is CASSPYSGSMYEQYF. The CDR3, as DNA: TGTGCCAGCAGCCCCTATAGCGGGAGTATGTACGAGCAGTACTTC.

The rearrangement uses TRBV27 and TRBJ2-2; tentatively, D is TRBD2 (5 bases). CDR3 length: 13 residues. CDR1 is MNHEY and CDR2 is SMNVEV in the germline V gene (reference sequence). Trimming pared 8 bases from V and 6 bases from J, leaving 13 bases between. DNA for the CDR3: TGTGCCAGCCTTGGAGGAGGTTCCGGGGAGCTGTTTTTT. The encoded protein is CASLGGGSGELFF.

The chain employs TRBV14 and TRBJ2-3; maybe TRBD1 (5 bases). The V gene's germline CDR1 is SGHDN and CDR2 FVKESK. This CDR3 region has 13 residues. The ends were cut back, 0 bases at V and 14 bases at J, with 15 bases in the middle. As DNA, the CDR3 is TGTGCCAGCAGCCAAGATCTGAAGGGGTCTCGGTATTTT. It translates to CASSQDLKGSRYF.

This clone occurred a few times. The genes are TRBV19 and TRBJ2-7; D uncertain. Per germline, CDR1 LNHDA and CDR2 SQIVND (reference sequence). Trimming shortened V by 5 bases and J by 0 bases, and 8 bases separated the two germline ends. The CDR3 spans 13 residues. This chain's CDR3 is CASSGLSSYEQYF. CDR3 coding DNA: TGTGCCAGTAGTGGTTTGAGCTCCTACGAGCAGTACTTC.